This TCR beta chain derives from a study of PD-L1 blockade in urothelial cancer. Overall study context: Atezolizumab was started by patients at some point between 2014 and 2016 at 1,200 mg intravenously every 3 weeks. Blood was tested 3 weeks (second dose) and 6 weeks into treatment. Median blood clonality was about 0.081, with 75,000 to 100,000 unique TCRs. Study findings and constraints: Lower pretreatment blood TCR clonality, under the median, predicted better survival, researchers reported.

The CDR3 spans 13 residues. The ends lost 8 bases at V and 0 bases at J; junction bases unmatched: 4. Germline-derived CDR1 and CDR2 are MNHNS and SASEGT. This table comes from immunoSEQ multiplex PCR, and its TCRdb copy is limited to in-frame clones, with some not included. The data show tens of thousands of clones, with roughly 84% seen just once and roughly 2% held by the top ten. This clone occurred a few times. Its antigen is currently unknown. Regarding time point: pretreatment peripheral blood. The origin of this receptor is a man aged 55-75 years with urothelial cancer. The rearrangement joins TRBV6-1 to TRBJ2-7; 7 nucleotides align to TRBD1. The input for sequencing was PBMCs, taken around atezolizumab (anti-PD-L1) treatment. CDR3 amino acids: CASEGASSYEQYF. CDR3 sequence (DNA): TGTGCCAGCGAGGGGGCAAGCTCCTACGAGCAGTACTTC.